Below, 28 T cell receptor beta chains from the same sample are listed, as sequenced in a study of OX40 agonist ivuxolimab in advanced cancers. The table came from immunoSEQ multiplex PCR; TCRdb's copy has only in-frame clones and leaves some out. In the table there are approximately 50,000 clones, approximately 80% of which are singletons. Sequenced here: CD4+ or CD8+ T cells sorted from blood, sampled in a trial of the OX40 agonist ivuxolimab. The receptor set was obtained from an adult with an advanced solid tumor such as melanoma, head and neck, liver or kidney cancer.

The chain joins TRBV29-1 to TRBJ1-3, with TRBD1 as a possible D gene (5 bases). The germline V gene has CDR1 SQVTM and CDR2 ANQGSEA. The V gene lost 8 bases and the J gene lost 4 bases, with 12 bases spanning the gap. The CDR3 has 12 amino acids. The CDR3 nucleotides read TGCAGCCCCTCGACAGCCGGAAACACCATATATTTT. Its translation: CSPSTAGNTIYF.

The chain carries TRBV7-9 and TRBJ2-1; D remains ambiguous. The length of the CDR3 is 12 residues. Trimming shortened V by 2 bases and J by 4 bases, and 3 bases separated the two germline ends. From germline, CDR1 is SEHNR and CDR2 FQNEAQ (reference sequence). The CDR3 here is CASSLLYNEQFF. The CDR3 nucleotides read TGTGCCAGCAGCTTACTGTACAATGAGCAGTTCTTC.

The rearrangement links TRBV10-1 to TRBJ1-1; D call uncertain. Per germline, CDR1 WNHNN and CDR2 SYGVQD (reference sequence). V lost 0 bases and J lost 7, with 9 bases in between. This CDR3 is built from 13 residues. The CDR3: CASSESSRGEAFF. The CDR3 bases are TGCGCCAGCAGTGAGTCGTCCCGGGGTGAAGCTTTCTTT.

The chain links TRBV28 to TRBJ1-4, with D perhaps TRBD1 (5 bases). The CDR3 is 13 amino acids. The germline gives CDR1 MDHEN, CDR2 SYDVKM. V dropped 4 bases and J dropped 8 bases, with 11 bases sitting between them. CDR3 DNA: TGTGCCAGCAGTTCCCCAGGGCCCGAAAAACTGTTTTTT. Protein sequence: CASSSPGPEKLFF.

The J gene is TRBJ2-5, the V gene TRBV9; possible D gene TRBD1, 6 bases. The CDR3 length is 17 residues. V dropped 0 bases and J dropped 5 bases, with 20 bases sitting between them. Germline V CDR1 and CDR2: SGDLS, YYNGEE. CDR3 sequence: CASSVVGGVQGRETQYF. CDR3 nucleotide sequence: TGTGCCAGCAGCGTAGTAGGGGGTGTACAGGGTAGGGAGACCCAGTACTTC.

The chain is built from TRBV4-1 and TRBJ2-5; 10 bases are shared with TRBD1. Germline V gives CDR1 MGHRA, CDR2 YSYEKL. The CDR3 totals 16 residues. The trim removed 6 bases at V and 2 bases at J, leaving 9 bases unmatched. CDR3 sequence reads: CASRRGGQGIQETQYF. CDR3 bases: TGCGCCAGCAGGCGAGGGGGACAGGGGATTCAAGAGACCCAGTACTTC.

The chain carries TRBV6-1 and TRBJ2-7, with a weak D call TRBD1 (6 bases). CDR1 and CDR2 (germline): MNHNS, SASEGT. The CDR3 loop spans 15 amino acids. Between the trimmed V and J ends, which lost 2 bases and 3 bases, there was a span of 14 bases. The CDR3 nucleotides read TGTGCCAGCAGTGAACAGACAGGTCGTAGCTACGAGCAGTACTTC. Residues: CASSEQTGRSYEQYF.

The rearrangement joins TRBV6-1 to TRBJ1-4; the D gene is possibly TRBD1 (5 bases). With 6 bases removed from V and 0 bases from J, the gap between germline ends came to 11 bases. The CDR3 sequence is 15 residues long. CDR1 and CDR2 from the germline V gene are MNHNS and SASEGT. The CDR3 here is CASSLRQTTNEKLFF. In nucleotides, the CDR3 is TGTGCCAGCAGCCTACGACAGACAACTAATGAAAAACTGTTTTTT.

The chain carries TRBV2 and TRBJ1-3; D gene unclear. The CDR3 totals 17 residues. The V and J ends lost 2 bases and 0 bases respectively, with 14 bases between them. The germline CDR1 and CDR2 sequences are SNHLY and FYNNEI. The CDR3 is CASSERAGANSGNTIYF. DNA for the CDR3: TGTGCCAGCAGTGAACGGGCAGGTGCGAACTCTGGAAACACCATATATTTT. Using reference TRBV2 and TRBJ1-3 for the parts outside the CDR3, the full variable domain is EPEVTQTPSHQVTQMGQEVILRCVPISNHLYFYWYRQILGQKVEFLVSFYNNEISEKSEIFDDQFSVERPDGSNFTLKIRSTKLEDSAMYFCASSERAGANSGNTIYFGEGSWLTVV.

The chain has TRBV6-1 and TRBJ1-1, with 9 positions matching TRBD1. J lost 4 bases, V lost 8 bases, and 5 bases had no gene match. CDR1 is MNHNS and CDR2 is SASEGT in the germline V gene. The CDR3 has 13 amino acids. For the CDR3, the DNA is TGTGCCAGCCGAAGACAGGGGGGCACTGAAGCTTTCTTT. This translates into CASRRQGGTEAFF.

This clone was observed a few times. This chain joins TRBV5-1 and TRBJ2-2; no firm D call. The CDR3 is made up of 14 amino acids. Germline CDR1 reads SGHRS; CDR2 reads YFSETQ. V shed 6 bases and J shed 1 base, with 10 bases lying between them. The CDR3 protein is CASKTSGNTGELFF. CDR3 nucleotide sequence: TGCGCCAGCAAGACTTCAGGGAACACCGGGGAGCTGTTTTTT.

The chain joins TRBV19 to TRBJ1-1, with D possibly being TRBD1 (6 bases). The germline CDR1 and CDR2 sequences are LNHDA and SQIVND (reference sequence). V lost 6 bases and J 6 bases, leaving 14 bases between the germline ends. This CDR3 comprises 13 residues. The CDR3 spells CASSPRGLSEAFF. The CDR3 DNA is TGTGCCAGTAGCCCCAGGGGTTTGTCTGAAGCTTTCTTT.

The chain recombines TRBV5-1 with TRBJ2-1, with D possibly TRBD1 on 6 matching bases. Germline V gene data show CDR1 as SGHRS and CDR2 as YFSETQ. This CDR3 has 15 residues. Trimming removed 1 base at V and 9 bases at J, with 17 bases between. Here the CDR3 reads CASSLPRLGGSEQFF. The CDR3 nucleotides are TGCGCCAGCAGCTTGCCTCGGCTAGGGGGAAGTGAGCAGTTCTTC. Complete variable domain (other parts from reference TRBV5-1 and TRBJ2-1): KAGVTQTPRYLIKTRGQQVTLSCSPISGHRSVSWYQQTPGQGLQFLFEYFSETQRNKGNFPGRFSGRQFSNSRSEMNVSTLELGDSALYLCASSLPRLGGSEQFFGPGTRLTVL.

V is TRBV11-3 and J is TRBJ2-1, with 8 bases aligning to TRBD2. CDR3 length: 18 residues. The ends lost 5 bases at V and 2 bases at J; junction bases unmatched: 14. Per the germline V gene, CDR1 is SGHNT and CDR2 is YENEEA. DNA of the CDR3: TGTGCCAGCAGCCCGGCGGGGCCCACTAGCGGACCCTACAATGAGCAGTTCTTC. Protein sequence: CASSPAGPTSGPYNEQFF.

The genes are TRBV13 and TRBJ2-4, with D perhaps matching TRBD2 (6 bases). V lost 2 bases to trimming and J lost 0 bases, with 11 bases between them. The CDR3 length is 16 residues. The germline V gene has CDR1 PRHDT and CDR2 FYEKMQ (reference sequence). Written as DNA, the CDR3 is TGTGCCAGCAGCTTATCGGGGGTGCTAGCCAAAAACATTCAGTACTTC. As protein: CASSLSGVLAKNIQYF. Filled out from reference TRBV13 and TRBJ2-4, the complete variable domain reads AAGVIQSPRHLIKEKRETATLKCYPIPRHDTVYWYQQGPGQDPQFLISFYEKMQSDKGSIPDRFSAQQFSDYHSELNMSSLELGDSALYFCASSLSGVLAKNIQYFGAGTRLSVL.

The chain uses TRBV4-3 and TRBJ1-1; maybe TRBD1 (6 bases). Germline CDR1 is LGHNA and CDR2 is YSLEER. V lost 0 bases and J lost 6, with 17 bases in between. CDR3 size: 16 residues. CDR3 bases: TGCGCCAGCAGCCAAGATCGGTCGGCGGGGGGCGCTGAAGCTTTCTTT. It yields the protein CASSQDRSAGGAEAFF.

The CDR3 here is CASSLQNGYGYTF. The DNA of the CDR3 is TGTGCCAGCAGCTTACAGAACGGCTATGGCTACACCTTC. The chain carries TRBV11-2 and TRBJ1-2; D unclear. This CDR3 has 13 residues. The germline V gene encodes CDR1 SGHAT and CDR2 FQNNGV. The V gene lost 2 bases and the J gene lost 4 bases, with 8 bases spanning the gap.

In its sample, this clone ranks as medium-sized. The V gene is TRBV10-1, the J gene TRBJ1-4; no reliable D call. This CDR3 region has 14 residues. V was cut by 2 bases and J by 6 bases, with 10 bases left in between. CDR1 WNHNN and CDR2 SYGVQD come from the germline V gene (reference sequence). CDR3 bases: TGCGCCAGCAGTGAGCCCGGCCTCGATGAAAAACTGTTTTTT. It encodes CASSEPGLDEKLFF.

The chain has TRBV2 and TRBJ2-7; D uncertain. Germline V gene sequence: CDR1 SNHLY, CDR2 FYNNEI. V lost 8 bases to trimming and J lost 2 bases, with 16 bases between them. The CDR3 loop spans 14 amino acids. The CDR3: CASLPGALAYEQYF. The CDR3 nucleotides are TGTGCCAGCCTTCCCGGTGCCCTCGCCTACGAGCAGTACTTC.

The J gene is TRBJ2-5, the V gene TRBV12-5; D remains unclear. CDR1 and CDR2 (germline): LGHNT, FRNRAP. V was cut by 2 bases and J by 4 bases, with 5 bases left in between. The CDR3 extends over 12 amino acids. The CDR3 here is CASGLIGETQYF. In DNA, the CDR3 is TGTGCTAGTGGTTTGATAGGAGAGACCCAGTACTTC.

J is TRBJ2-7 and V is TRBV19; D ambiguous. The CDR3 has 13 residues. Between the trimmed V and J ends, which lost 3 bases and 0 bases, there was a span of 6 bases. Looked up from germline, CDR1 is LNHDA and CDR2 is SQIVND (reference sequence). CDR3 loop: CASSISFSYEQYF. The DNA of the CDR3 is TGTGCCAGTAGTATTTCTTTCTCCTACGAGCAGTACTTC.

The CDR3 coding sequence is TGTGCCAGCAGCTTAGGGGCCACTCGGGCTAACTATGGCTACACCTTC. Protein: CASSLGATRANYGYTF. This chain links TRBV5-4 with TRBJ1-2; maybe TRBD1 (5 bases). Germline CDR1 and CDR2: SGHNT and YYREEE (reference sequence). Trimming stripped 2 bases from V and 0 bases from J, with 14 bases between. CDR3 length: 16 amino acids.

The rearrangement joins TRBV23-1 to TRBJ1-6, with 10 bases fitting TRBD1. TRBV23-1 has ORF status, its function being uncertain. The CDR3 spans 20 residues. V gave up 2 bases and J gave up 0 bases; unmatched junction bases: 10. The CDR3 sequence: CASSQPGGQGNISYNSPLHF. The CDR3 DNA reads TGCGCCAGCAGTCAACCAGGGGGACAGGGGAACATCTCCTATAATTCACCCCTCCACTTT.

This chain connects TRBV19 to TRBJ2-5, with 10 positions matching TRBD2. Trimming took 8 bases from V and 2 from J; bases not matched to a gene: 8. This CDR3 contains 15 residues. Germline lookup yields CDR1 LNHDA and CDR2 SQIVND (reference sequence). Here the CDR3 reads CASCRAGGRQETQYF. The CDR3 region has the DNA TGTGCCAGTTGCCGAGCGGGGGGGAGACAAGAGACCCAGTACTTC.

The count of this clone is one. V and J are TRBV30 and TRBJ2-7; D may be TRBD2 (6 bases). V lost 4 bases and J 9 bases, leaving 16 bases between the germline ends. The CDR3 runs 12 residues. CDR1 is GTSNPN, CDR2 SVGIG, per germline (reference sequence). The CDR3 DNA follows: TGTGCCTGGAAAACCCGGACGCGGGGGCAGTACTTC. Encoded protein: CAWKTRTRGQYF.

This clone was recorded a few times. The chain joins TRBV30 to TRBJ1-1; D gene unclear. The length of the CDR3 is 15 residues. Germline V gives CDR1 GTSNPN, CDR2 SVGIG (reference sequence). V was trimmed by 0 bases and J by 3 bases, leaving 14 bases between them. The chain's CDR3 is CAWSVLGKVDTEAFF. The DNA of the CDR3 is TGTGCCTGGAGTGTACTTGGGAAAGTGGACACTGAAGCTTTCTTT.

The rearrangement joins TRBV10-3 to TRBJ2-3, with TRBD2 matching 9 bases. This CDR3 is 15 amino acids long. V lost 10 bases, J lost 2 bases, and 10 bases stayed unmatched. Germline CDR1 and CDR2: ENHRY and SYGVKD. The CDR3 DNA sequence: TGTGCCACCCAAGGGCGGGAGGGGAACACAGATACGCAGTATTTT. Its translation: CATQGREGNTDTQYF.

The chain couples TRBV10-3 to TRBJ1-1; 10 bases line up with TRBD1. Germline V lookup: CDR1 ENHRY, CDR2 SYGVKD. The trim removed 6 bases at V and 7 bases at J, leaving 8 bases unmatched. The CDR3 spans 14 residues. The CDR3, as DNA: TGTGCCATCAGGACCGGGACAGGGGTTTATGAAGCTTTCTTT. This encodes CAIRTGTGVYEAFF.